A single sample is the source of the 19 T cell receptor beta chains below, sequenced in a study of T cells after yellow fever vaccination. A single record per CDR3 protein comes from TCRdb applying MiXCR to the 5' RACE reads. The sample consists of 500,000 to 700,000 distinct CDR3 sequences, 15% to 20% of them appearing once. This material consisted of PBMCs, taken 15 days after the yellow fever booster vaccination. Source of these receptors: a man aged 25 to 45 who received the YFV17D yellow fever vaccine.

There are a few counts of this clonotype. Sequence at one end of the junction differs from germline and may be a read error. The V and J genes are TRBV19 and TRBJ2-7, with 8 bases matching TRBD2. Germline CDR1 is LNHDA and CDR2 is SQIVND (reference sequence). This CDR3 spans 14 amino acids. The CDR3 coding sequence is TGTGCCAGTAGTGCGAGGACTAGCTCCCACGAGCAGTACTTC. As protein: CASSARTSSHEQYF.

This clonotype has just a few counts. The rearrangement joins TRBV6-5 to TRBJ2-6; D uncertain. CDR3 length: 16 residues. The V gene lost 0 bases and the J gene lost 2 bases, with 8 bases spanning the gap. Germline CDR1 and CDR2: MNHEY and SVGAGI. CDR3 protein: CASSYSKSPGANVLTF. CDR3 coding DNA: TGTGCCAGCAGTTACTCGAAGAGTCCTGGGGCCAACGTCCTGACTTTC.

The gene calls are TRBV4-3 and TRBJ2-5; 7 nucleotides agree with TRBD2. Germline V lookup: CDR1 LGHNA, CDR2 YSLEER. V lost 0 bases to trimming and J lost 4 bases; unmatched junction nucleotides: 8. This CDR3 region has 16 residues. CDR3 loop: CASSQDWGTKGETQYF. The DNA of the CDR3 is TGCGCCAGCAGCCAAGATTGGGGGACTAAGGGAGAGACCCAGTACTTC.

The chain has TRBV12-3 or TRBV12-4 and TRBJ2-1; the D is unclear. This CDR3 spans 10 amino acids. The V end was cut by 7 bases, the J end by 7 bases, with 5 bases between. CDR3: CASMWNEQFF. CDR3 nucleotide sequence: TGTGCCAGCATGTGGAATGAGCAGTTCTTC.

This chain's CDR3 is CSAKPGQGLHNEQFF. In DNA form, the CDR3 reads TGCAGTGCCAAGCCGGGACAGGGCTTACACAATGAGCAGTTCTTC. The chain couples TRBV20-1 to TRBJ2-1; TRBD1 matches 9 bases. The CDR3 length is 15 residues. The V segment lost 6 bases and the J segment 5 bases; nucleotides outside the gene matches: 11. Germline CDR1 and CDR2: DFQATT and SNEGSKA (reference sequence).

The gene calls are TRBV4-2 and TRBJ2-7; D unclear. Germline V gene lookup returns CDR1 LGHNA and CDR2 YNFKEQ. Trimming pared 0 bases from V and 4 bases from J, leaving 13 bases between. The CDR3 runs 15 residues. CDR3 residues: CASSQEGLYGYEQYF. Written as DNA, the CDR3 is TGTGCCAGCAGCCAAGAAGGTCTGTACGGATACGAGCAGTACTTC.

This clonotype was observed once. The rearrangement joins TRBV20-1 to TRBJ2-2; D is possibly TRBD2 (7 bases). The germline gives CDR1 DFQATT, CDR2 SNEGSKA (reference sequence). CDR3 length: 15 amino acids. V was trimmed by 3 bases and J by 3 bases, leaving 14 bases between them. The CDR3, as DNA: TGCAGTGCTAGTGCTAACGGGGGGCACACCGGGGAGCTGTTTTTT. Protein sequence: CSASANGGHTGELFF.

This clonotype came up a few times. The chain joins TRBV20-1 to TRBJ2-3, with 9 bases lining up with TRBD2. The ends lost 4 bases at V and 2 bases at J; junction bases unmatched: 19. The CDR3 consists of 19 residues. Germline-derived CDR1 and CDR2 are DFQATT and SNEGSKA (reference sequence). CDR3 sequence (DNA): TGCAGTGCTAACCAGTTATCTAGCGGGACGACCTGGATCACAGATACGCAGTATTTT. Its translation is CSANQLSSGTTWITDTQYF.

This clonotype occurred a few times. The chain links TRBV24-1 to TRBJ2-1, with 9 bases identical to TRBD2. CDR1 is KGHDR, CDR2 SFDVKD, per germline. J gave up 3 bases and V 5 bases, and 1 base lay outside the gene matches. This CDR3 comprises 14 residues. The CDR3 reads CATSVAGVYNEQFF. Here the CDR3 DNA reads TGTGCCACCAGTGTAGCGGGAGTCTACAATGAGCAGTTCTTC.

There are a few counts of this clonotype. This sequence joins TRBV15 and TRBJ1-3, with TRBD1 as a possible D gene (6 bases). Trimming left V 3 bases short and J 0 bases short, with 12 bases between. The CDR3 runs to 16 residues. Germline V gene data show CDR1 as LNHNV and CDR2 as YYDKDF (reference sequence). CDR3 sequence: CATSSGGAASGNTIYF. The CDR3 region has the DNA TGTGCCACCAGCAGCGGGGGGGCAGCCTCTGGAAACACCATATATTTT.

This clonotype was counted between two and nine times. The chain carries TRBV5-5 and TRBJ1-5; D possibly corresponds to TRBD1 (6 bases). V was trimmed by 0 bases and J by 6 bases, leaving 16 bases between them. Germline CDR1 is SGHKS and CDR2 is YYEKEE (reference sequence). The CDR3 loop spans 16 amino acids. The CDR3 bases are TGTGCCAGCAGCTTGGTTGCCGGGACATCGGGTCAGCCCCAGCATTTT. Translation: CASSLVAGTSGQPQHF.

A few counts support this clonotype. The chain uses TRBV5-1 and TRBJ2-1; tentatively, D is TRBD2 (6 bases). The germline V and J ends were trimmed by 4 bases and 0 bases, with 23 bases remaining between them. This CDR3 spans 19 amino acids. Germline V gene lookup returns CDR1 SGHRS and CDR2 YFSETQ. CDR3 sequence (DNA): TGCGCCAGCAGCGGGAGGACAAGCTGGGCCCAGAGCTCCTACAATGAGCAGTTCTTC. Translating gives CASSGRTSWAQSSYNEQFF.

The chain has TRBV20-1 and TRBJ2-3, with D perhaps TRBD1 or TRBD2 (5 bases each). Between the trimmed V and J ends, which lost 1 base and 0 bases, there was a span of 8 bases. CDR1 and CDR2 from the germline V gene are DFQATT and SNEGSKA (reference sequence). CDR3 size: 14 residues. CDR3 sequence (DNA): TGCAGTGCTAGAGTGGGACCTAGCACAGATACGCAGTATTTT. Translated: CSARVGPSTDTQYF.

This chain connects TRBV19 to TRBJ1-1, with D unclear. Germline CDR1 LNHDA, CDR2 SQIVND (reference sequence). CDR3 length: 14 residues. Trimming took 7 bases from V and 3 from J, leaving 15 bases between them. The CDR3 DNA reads TGTGCCAGTAATTCCGCGGGTATGGACACTGAAGCTTTCTTT. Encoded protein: CASNSAGMDTEAFF.

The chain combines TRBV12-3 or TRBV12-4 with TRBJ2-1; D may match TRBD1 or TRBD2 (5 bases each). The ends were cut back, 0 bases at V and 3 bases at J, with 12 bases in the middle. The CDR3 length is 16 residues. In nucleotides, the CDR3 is TGTGCCAGCAGTTTAGCGGGGGTCGGGTACTACAATGAGCAGTTCTTC. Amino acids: CASSLAGVGYYNEQFF.

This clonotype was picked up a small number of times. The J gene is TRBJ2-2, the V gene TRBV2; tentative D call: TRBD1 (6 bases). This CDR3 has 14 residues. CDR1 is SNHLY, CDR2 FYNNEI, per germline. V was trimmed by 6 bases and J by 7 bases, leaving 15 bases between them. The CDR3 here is CASRMAGVNGELFF. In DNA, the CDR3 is TGTGCCAGCAGAATGGCAGGGGTGAACGGGGAGCTGTTTTTT.

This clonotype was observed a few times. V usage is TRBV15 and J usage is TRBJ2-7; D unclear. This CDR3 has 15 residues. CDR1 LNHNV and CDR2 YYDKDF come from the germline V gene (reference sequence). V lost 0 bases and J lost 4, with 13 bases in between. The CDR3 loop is CATSRDRSTRYEQYF. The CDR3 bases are TGTGCCACCAGCAGAGATAGGTCTACTCGGTACGAGCAGTACTTC.

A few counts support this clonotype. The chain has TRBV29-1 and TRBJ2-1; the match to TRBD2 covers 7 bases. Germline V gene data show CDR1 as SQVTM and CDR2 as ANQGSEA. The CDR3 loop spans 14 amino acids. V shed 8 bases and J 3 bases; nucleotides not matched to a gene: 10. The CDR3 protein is CSLRPGGGYNEQFF. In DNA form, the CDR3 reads TGCAGCCTACGGCCGGGAGGAGGCTACAATGAGCAGTTCTTC.

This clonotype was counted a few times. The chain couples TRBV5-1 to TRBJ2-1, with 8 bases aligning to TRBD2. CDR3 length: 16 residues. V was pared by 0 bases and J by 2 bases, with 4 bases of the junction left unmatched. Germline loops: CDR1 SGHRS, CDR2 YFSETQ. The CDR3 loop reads CASSLVASGPYNEQFF. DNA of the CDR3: TGCGCCAGCAGCTTGGTCGCTAGCGGGCCCTACAATGAGCAGTTCTTC.